One TCR beta chain is described in this entry. Its binding antigen is unknown. Nothing much larger sits one base from this clone, and base qualities are not available. The data stem from a study of blood T cell repertoires in COVID-19 (dated by TCRdb to the early 2020s). Looking at the study overall: The collaborator samples originated in the United States, Italy and Spain and spanned the acute and convalescent phases of COVID-19. The prospective study material was composed of cDNA or gDNA derived from T cells, B-cell-depleted T cells, or PBMCs. Deeply sampled blood TCRbeta repertoires from subjects exposed to, actively infected with, or recovered from COVID-19 were included in the dataset. The repertoires were released in a freely available public database meant as a resource for research on the immune response to SARS-CoV-2. Samples were obtained from the ongoing ImmuneRACE study (first 160 participants) and from over a thousand subjects provided by 6 global collaborators. A de-identified subject ID, COVID-19 status, age in years and sex were almost always included in the sample metadata. Where available, HLA class I and class II types were taken from metadata supplied by the sample provider and were not determined by assay-based typing.

Collaborating institutions collected whole blood in K2EDTA tubes following their own protocols. For TCRbeta analysis, collaborators shipped samples as frozen whole blood, isolated PBMCs, or DNA extracted from either of those sample types. TCRbeta CDR3 regions were amplified from genomic DNA by means of the immunoSEQ Assay, a bias-controlled multiplex PCR. From the authors' description of their analysis: Nucleated cell counts per sample were estimated from amplification of reference gene primers within the assay. Sequence reads were collapsed and filtered to measure the absolute abundance of every unique TCRbeta CDR3 rearrangement. For each sample, productive Simpson clonality was calculated by taking the square root of Simpson's diversity index across productive rearrangements. This immuneACCESS table, as held by TCRdb, lists in-frame sequences with V and J called but not all clones. Of the missing ones, under half trace to an unresolved V gene in checked studies; the others have no known cause. The V and J calls and clone size are taken from that table; D and trimming were inferred from the DNA. Within this sample are 150,000 or so clones, with roughly 79% of them counted one time only. Roughly 8.8% of the sample comes from the top ten.

The germline V gene provides CDR1 SGHRS and CDR2 YFSETQ. Ends trimmed: V by 4 bases, J by 2 bases; bases unmatched to a gene: 5. Inclusive of the bounding cysteine and phenylalanine, the CDR3 is 14 residues long. Left in the record is the CDR3 DNA by itself, 42 bases read in frame from the first base. On the study overall, not on this receptor specifically: The amount of clinical and demographic metadata varied by source and participant and was provided uncurated.

Sequencing was done on a sample of peripheral blood. The V and J segments used are TRBV5-1 and TRBJ2-7; TRBD1 matches 8 bases in the middle. This clonotype originated in a human donor with acute or convalescent COVID-19. The donor label of this sample is uncertain. The bases are TGCGCCAGCAGCCCCGGGACAGGTACCTACGAGCAGTACTTC. Its product reads: CASSPGTGTYEQYF.